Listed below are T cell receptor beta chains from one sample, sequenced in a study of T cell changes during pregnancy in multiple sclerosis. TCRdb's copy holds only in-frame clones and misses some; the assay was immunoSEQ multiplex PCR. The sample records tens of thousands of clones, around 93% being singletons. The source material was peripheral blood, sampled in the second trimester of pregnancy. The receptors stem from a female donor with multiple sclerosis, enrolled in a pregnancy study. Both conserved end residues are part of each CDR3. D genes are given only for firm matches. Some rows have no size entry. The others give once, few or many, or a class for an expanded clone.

cdr3_nt: TGTGCCAGCAGGTACGTCAGGAACACTGAAGCTTTCTTT
cdr3_aa: CASRYVRNTEAFF
j_call: TRBJ1-1
clone_size: -
d_call: -
v_call: TRBV11-2

cdr3_nt: TGTGCCAGCAGTGCGACAGCCCTTTACAATGAGCAGTTCTTC
cdr3_aa: CASSATALYNEQFF
j_call: TRBJ2-1
clone_size: -
d_call: -
v_call: TRBV14

cdr3_nt: TGTGCCTGGTTAGCGGGAGTGATCCGGAATGAGCAGTTCTTC
cdr3_aa: CAWLAGVIRNEQFF
j_call: TRBJ2-1
clone_size: -
d_call: TRBD2
v_call: TRBV30

cdr3_nt: TGTGCCAGCAGCTCTAGCGCTAGCGTCCCTGTTAATGAGCAGTTCTTC
cdr3_aa: CASSSSASVPVNEQFF
j_call: TRBJ2-1
clone_size: -
d_call: -
v_call: TRBV7-6

cdr3_nt: TGTGCCACCAGCAGAGATGGTGGGGGACAGGGTGGTGAAAAACTGTTTTTT
cdr3_aa: CATSRDGGGQGGEKLFF
j_call: TRBJ1-4
clone_size: -
d_call: TRBD1
v_call: TRBV15

cdr3_nt: TGTGCCAGCAGCCCCGGGAGCGGACAGGGGGTGGATAATGAGCAGTTCTTC
cdr3_aa: CASSPGSGQGVDNEQFF
j_call: TRBJ2-1
clone_size: -
d_call: TRBD1
v_call: TRBV2

cdr3_nt: TGTGCCAGTAGTATATGGGCAGGCGAAGCTTTCTTT
cdr3_aa: CASSIWAGEAFF
j_call: TRBJ1-1
clone_size: -
d_call: -
v_call: TRBV19

cdr3_nt: TGTGCCAGTAGTATAGTGGCGGGTTCAGGAGGCTACACCTTC
cdr3_aa: CASSIVAGSGGYTF
j_call: TRBJ1-2
clone_size: -
d_call: -
v_call: TRBV19

cdr3_nt: TGTGCCAGCAGCTTAGGGTCCCGGGAGCAGTTCTTC
cdr3_aa: CASSLGSREQFF
j_call: TRBJ2-1
clone_size: -
d_call: -
v_call: TRBV7-6

cdr3_nt: TGTGCCAGCAGTGAAGCTTCGGGACAGTTCGACGAGCAGTACTTC
cdr3_aa: CASSEASGQFDEQYF
j_call: TRBJ2-7
clone_size: -
d_call: TRBD1
v_call: TRBV6-1

cdr3_nt: TGTGCCAGCAGTGAAGCGCCAGGGGCGAACACTGAAGCTTTCTTT
cdr3_aa: CASSEAPGANTEAFF
j_call: TRBJ1-1
clone_size: -
d_call: -
v_call: TRBV6-1

cdr3_nt: TGCGCCAGCACTCCAGGGGGTGAAAAACTGTTTTTT
cdr3_aa: CASTPGGEKLFF
j_call: TRBJ1-4
clone_size: -
d_call: TRBD1
v_call: TRBV5-1

cdr3_nt: TGTGCCAGCAGCCAAGCCGGGACAGGGCCAGATACGCAGTATTTT
cdr3_aa: CASSQAGTGPDTQYF
j_call: TRBJ2-3
clone_size: -
d_call: TRBD1
v_call: TRBV4-2

cdr3_nt: TGTGCCAGCATTTTTAAAGCCACTGAAGCTTTCTTT
cdr3_aa: CASIFKATEAFF
j_call: TRBJ1-1
clone_size: -
d_call: -
v_call: TRBV6-1

cdr3_nt: TGTGCCTGGACTTATCCTGGCCGATATGGCTACACCTTC
cdr3_aa: CAWTYPGRYGYTF
j_call: TRBJ1-2
clone_size: -
d_call: -
v_call: TRBV30

cdr3_nt: TGTGCCAGCAGCTCAAGGGGTCCCTCCTACAATGAGCAGTTCTTC
cdr3_aa: CASSSRGPSYNEQFF
j_call: TRBJ2-1
clone_size: -
d_call: -
v_call: TRBV5-4

cdr3_nt: TGTGCCAGCAGCTACCGGGGGGGTGGACAGAGAGAGACCCAGTACTTC
cdr3_aa: CASSYRGGGQRETQYF
j_call: TRBJ2-5
clone_size: -
d_call: TRBD2
v_call: TRBV2

cdr3_nt: TGTGCCAGCAGCCAAGTTGGAGTAGGCTACGAGCAGTACTTC
cdr3_aa: CASSQVGVGYEQYF
j_call: TRBJ2-7
clone_size: -
d_call: -
v_call: TRBV4-2

cdr3_nt: TGTGCCAGCTCACCTTACGCTGACAGCTCCGCTTCTGGGGCCAACGTCCTGACTTTC
cdr3_aa: CASSPYADSSASGANVLTF
j_call: TRBJ2-6
clone_size: -
d_call: -
v_call: TRBV18

cdr3_nt: TGTGCCAGTAGTATAAATAGCGGGAGCGACATTCAGTACTTC
cdr3_aa: CASSINSGSDIQYF
j_call: TRBJ2-4
clone_size: -
d_call: TRBD2
v_call: TRBV19

cdr3_nt: TGTGCCAGCAGCAAACTAGAAGGGGGTGGGACTGAAGCTTTCTTT
cdr3_aa: CASSKLEGGGTEAFF
j_call: TRBJ1-1
clone_size: -
d_call: -
v_call: TRBV21-1

cdr3_nt: TGTGCCAGTAGTATAATCGGGACGGGAGATCAGCCCCAGCATTTT
cdr3_aa: CASSIIGTGDQPQHF
j_call: TRBJ1-5
clone_size: -
d_call: -
v_call: TRBV19

cdr3_nt: TGTGCCACCGGCACAGGGTCACCAGCTTTCTTT
cdr3_aa: CATGTGSPAFF
j_call: TRBJ1-1
clone_size: -
d_call: -
v_call: TRBV6-5

cdr3_nt: TGTGCCAGCAGCTCTGACAGGGGGGAGACCCAGTACTTC
cdr3_aa: CASSSDRGETQYF
j_call: TRBJ2-5
clone_size: -
d_call: TRBD1
v_call: TRBV7-3

cdr3_nt: TGTGCCAGCAGCACAAAGAACCCACTAGCGGGAGTGGACTACGAGCAGTACTTC
cdr3_aa: CASSTKNPLAGVDYEQYF
j_call: TRBJ2-7
clone_size: -
d_call: TRBD2
v_call: TRBV13

cdr3_nt: TGTGCCAGCAGTTTATCGGCTTCTGGGGCCAACGTCCTGACTTTC
cdr3_aa: CASSLSASGANVLTF
j_call: TRBJ2-6
clone_size: -
d_call: -
v_call: TRBV27

cdr3_nt: TGTGCCAGCAGTGCGAGGGACAGCTTATACGAGCAGTACTTC
cdr3_aa: CASSARDSLYEQYF
j_call: TRBJ2-7
clone_size: -
d_call: TRBD1
v_call: TRBV2

cdr3_nt: TGTGCCAGCAGCCCTCGCCAGGGGGCCTACAATGAGCAGTTCTTC
cdr3_aa: CASSPRQGAYNEQFF
j_call: TRBJ2-1
clone_size: -
d_call: TRBD1
v_call: TRBV7-3

cdr3_nt: TGTGCCAGCAGCCTCACTAGGGGGATTGAAAACATTCAGTACTTC
cdr3_aa: CASSLTRGIENIQYF
j_call: TRBJ2-4
clone_size: -
d_call: -
v_call: TRBV13

cdr3_nt: TGTGCCAGTAATCAGGGGAGCTCCTACAATGAGCAGTTCTTC
cdr3_aa: CASNQGSSYNEQFF
j_call: TRBJ2-1
clone_size: -
d_call: -
v_call: TRBV19

cdr3_nt: TGCGCCAGCAGCTTGCAGGGGGACTCCTACGAGCAGTACTTC
cdr3_aa: CASSLQGDSYEQYF
j_call: TRBJ2-7
clone_size: once
d_call: TRBD1
v_call: TRBV5-1

cdr3_nt: TGCGCCAGCAGACTTAAGCGGGAAACCTACGAGCAGTACTTC
cdr3_aa: CASRLKRETYEQYF
j_call: TRBJ2-7
clone_size: once
d_call: TRBD2
v_call: TRBV23-1

cdr3_nt: TGTGCCAGCAGCTTAGGATCAGGGGGCGGCACAGATACGCAGTATTTT
cdr3_aa: CASSLGSGGGTDTQYF
j_call: TRBJ2-3
clone_size: -
d_call: TRBD1
v_call: TRBV7-6

cdr3_nt: TGTGCCAGCAGCTTGGAAGGGACAGGGATACACTACGAGCAGTACTTC
cdr3_aa: CASSLEGTGIHYEQYF
j_call: TRBJ2-7
clone_size: -
d_call: TRBD1
v_call: TRBV5-8

cdr3_nt: TGTGCCAGCAGCGTAGATTTAGGGGGCGCTTTGTCTGGCTACACCTTC
cdr3_aa: CASSVDLGGALSGYTF
j_call: TRBJ1-2
clone_size: -
d_call: TRBD1
v_call: TRBV9

cdr3_nt: TGTGCCAGCAGTGACTCTAGCGGGTACAATGAGCAGTTCTTC
cdr3_aa: CASSDSSGYNEQFF
j_call: TRBJ2-1
clone_size: -
d_call: TRBD2
v_call: TRBV6-4

cdr3_nt: TGTGCCAGCAGCCGGACTAGCGCAAGCACAGATACGCAGTATTTT
cdr3_aa: CASSRTSASTDTQYF
j_call: TRBJ2-3
clone_size: -
d_call: TRBD2
v_call: TRBV7-2

cdr3_nt: TGTGCCACCTGGGGGGGCCGGGACACTGAAGCTTTCTTT
cdr3_aa: CATWGGRDTEAFF
j_call: TRBJ1-1
clone_size: -
d_call: -
v_call: TRBV28

cdr3_nt: TGTGCCATCAGGAGAACAGGGGTGGACGAGCAGTACTTC
cdr3_aa: CAIRRTGVDEQYF
j_call: TRBJ2-7
clone_size: -
d_call: TRBD1
v_call: TRBV10-3

cdr3_nt: TGTGCCAGCAGCTCCGGGGTCAAATCCTATGGCTACACCTTC
cdr3_aa: CASSSGVKSYGYTF
j_call: TRBJ1-2
clone_size: -
d_call: -
v_call: TRBV6-5